Sequencing of this T cell receptor beta chain was carried out in a study of CD8 T cells in ankylosing spondylitis. Germline CDR1 is ENHRY and CDR2 is SYGVKD. The CDR3 is 16 amino acids. V lost 3 bases, J lost 0 bases, and 5 bases stayed unmatched. Study conclusions and caveats: The clones that were linked to disease were reported to be significantly enriched in matched synovial fluid samples from ankylosing spondylitis patients. Blood from ankylosing spondylitis patients appeared to carry a characteristic roughly eight-variant TCR beta motif. Prior work had noted some motif variants in reactive arthritis blood and synovial fluid. CD8+ disease-linked clones were present at relatively low frequencies in blood.

Using quantitative 5'-RACE with molecular barcodes, the authors made TCR beta libraries. MiXCR, applied by TCRdb to the 5' RACE reads, yields one record per CDR3 protein. Of roughly 440,000 distinct CDR3 sequences listed, roughly 18% are singletons. This clonotype was seen a handful of times. Its target is not known. V gene TRBV10-3 combines with J gene TRBJ2-7; TRBD1 matches at 10 bases. Input material: blood, either unsorted or a sorted T cell fraction (not recorded which). The clonotype comes from a male donor with ankylosing spondylitis. The CDR3 DNA follows: TGTGCCATCAGTGAAGCCGGGACAGGGGCCTCCTACGAGCAGTACTTC. This encodes CAISEAGTGASYEQYF.